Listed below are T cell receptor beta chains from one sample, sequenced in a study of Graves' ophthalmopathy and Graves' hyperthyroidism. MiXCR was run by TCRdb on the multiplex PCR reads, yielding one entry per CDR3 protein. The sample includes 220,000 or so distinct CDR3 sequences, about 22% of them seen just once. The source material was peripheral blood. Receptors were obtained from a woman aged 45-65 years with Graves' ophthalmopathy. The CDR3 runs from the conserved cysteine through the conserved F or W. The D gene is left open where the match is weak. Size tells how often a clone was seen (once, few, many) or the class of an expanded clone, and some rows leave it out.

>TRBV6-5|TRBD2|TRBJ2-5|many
TGTGCCAGCAGTTACGCCGGGTCGGCTAGCGGGCGTCCTCAAGAGACCCAGTACTTC
CASSYAGSASGRPQETQYF
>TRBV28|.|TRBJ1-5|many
TGTGCCAGCAGTTTACGGGGGGTACAGCCCCAGCATTTT
CASSLRGVQPQHF
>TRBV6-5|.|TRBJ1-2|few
TGTGCCAGCAGTGAGTCCAGGAACTATGGCTACACCTTC
CASSESRNYGYTF
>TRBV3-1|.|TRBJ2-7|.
TGTGCCAGCAGCCAAGGGTATGGTAGCGGCTACTACGAGCAGTACTTC
CASSQGYGSGYYEQYF
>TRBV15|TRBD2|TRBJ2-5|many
TGTGCCACCAGCAGAGATCGGGGGGGAGCGTCAGAGACCCAGTACTTC
CATSRDRGGASETQYF
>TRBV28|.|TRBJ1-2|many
TGTGCCAGCTGGGTTAACTATGGCTACACCTTC
CASWVNYGYTF
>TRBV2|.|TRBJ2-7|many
TGTGCCAGCAGTCGGGAGATCGCCTACGAGCAGTACTTC
CASSREIAYEQYF
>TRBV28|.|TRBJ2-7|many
TGTGCCAGCAGTTTATCGGGCTCGGCCTACGAGCAGTACTTC
CASSLSGSAYEQYF
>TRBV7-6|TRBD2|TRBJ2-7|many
TGTGCCAGCAGCCCGCACCCCCCGACTAGCGGGAGAGACGAGCAGTACTTC
CASSPHPPTSGRDEQYF
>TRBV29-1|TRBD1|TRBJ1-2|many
TGCAGCGTAAGAGCAGGGGGCCGGGACTATGGCTACACCTTC
CSVRAGGRDYGYTF
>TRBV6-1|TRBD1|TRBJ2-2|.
TGTGCCAGCAGTGAAATCCGCAGACAGGGGGCCACCGGGGAGCTGTTTTTT
CASSEIRRQGATGELFF
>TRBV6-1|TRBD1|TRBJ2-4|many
TGTGCCAGCAGTGTGAACCAGGGGGTCGGAAACATTCAGTACTTC
CASSVNQGVGNIQYF
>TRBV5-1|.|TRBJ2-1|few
TGCGCCAGCAGCGCCGGGGCTTACAATGAGCAGTTCTTC
CASSAGAYNEQFF
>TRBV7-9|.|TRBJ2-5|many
TGTGCCAGCAGCGCCACTAGCAGCCAAGAGACCCAGTACTTC
CASSATSSQETQYF
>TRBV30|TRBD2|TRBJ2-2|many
TGTGCCGGACGGGGACTAGCGGCGTCGGGGGAGCTGTTTTTT
CAGRGLAASGELFF
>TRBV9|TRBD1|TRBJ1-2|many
TGTGCCAGCAGCGCACAGGGGGGTGGCTATGGCTACACCTTC
CASSAQGGGYGYTF
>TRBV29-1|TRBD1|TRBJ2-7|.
TGCAGCGCCAAACAGACAGGGTTGGAGCAGTACTTC
CSAKQTGLEQYF
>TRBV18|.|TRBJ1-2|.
TGTGCCAGCTCACCGGGGGCCCTATATGGCTACACCTTC
CASSPGALYGYTF
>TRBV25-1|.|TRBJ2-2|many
TGTGCCGGCAGTGAAGGAGGGACAGCCACCGGGGAGCTGTTTTTT
CAGSEGGTATGELFF
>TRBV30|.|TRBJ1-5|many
TGTGCCTGGAGGGAGACGGGCAATCAGCCCCAGCATTTT
CAWRETGNQPQHF
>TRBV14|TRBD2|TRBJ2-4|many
TGTGCCAGCAGCCAAACTAGCGGGGTAGCCAAAAACATTCAGTACTTC
CASSQTSGVAKNIQYF
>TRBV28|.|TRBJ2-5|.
TGTGCCAGCAGCCAGCCGGGGGGCCCAGAGACCCAGTACTTC
CASSQPGGPETQYF
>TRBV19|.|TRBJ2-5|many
TGTGCCAGTAGTATTGGGGGCGGGCAAGAGACCCAGTACTTC
CASSIGGGQETQYF
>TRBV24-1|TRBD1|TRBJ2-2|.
TGTGCCACCAGAGATGGACAGGGGACCACCGGGGAGCTGTTTTTT
CATRDGQGTTGELFF
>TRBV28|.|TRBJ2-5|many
TGTGCCAGCAGTTTTACTCAGGCGGGGAAAGAGACCCAGTACTTC
CASSFTQAGKETQYF
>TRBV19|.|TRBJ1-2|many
TGTGCCAGTAGTACGCCAGGGAGGGACTATGGCTACACCTTC
CASSTPGRDYGYTF
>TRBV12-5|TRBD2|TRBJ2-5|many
TGTGCTAGTGGTACCCGGCTAGCGGGAGATGAGACCCAGTACTTC
CASGTRLAGDETQYF
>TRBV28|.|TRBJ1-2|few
TGTGCCAGCAGTTTGTTGGGTAGTAGCTATGGCTACACCTTC
CASSLLGSSYGYTF
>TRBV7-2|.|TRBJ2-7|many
TGTGCCAGCAGCTTAGCGGTTGGGCTGAGCTCCTACGAGCAGTACTTC
CASSLAVGLSSYEQYF
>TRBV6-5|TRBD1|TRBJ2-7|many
TGTGCCAGCAGTTTCCGGGACAGGGCCACCTACGAGCAGTACTTC
CASSFRDRATYEQYF
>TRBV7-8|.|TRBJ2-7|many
TGTGCCAGCAGCTTTGACCGGGTCGAGCAGTACTTC
CASSFDRVEQYF
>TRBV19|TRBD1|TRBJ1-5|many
TGTGCCAGTAGTATGACAGGGGCGCGCAATCAGCCCCAGCATTTT
CASSMTGARNQPQHF
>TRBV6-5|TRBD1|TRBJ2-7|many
TGTGCCAGCAATTTCGGACAGGGGGTAGACGAGCAGTACTTC
CASNFGQGVDEQYF
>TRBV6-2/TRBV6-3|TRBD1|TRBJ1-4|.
TGTGCCAGCAGTTACTCTGACTTCAGGGGGATGCGGATTGAAAAACTGTTTTTT
CASSYSDFRGMRIEKLFF
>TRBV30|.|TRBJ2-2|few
TGTGCCTGGAAAACCGGGACGTATGCCGGGGAGCTGTTTTTT
CAWKTGTYAGELFF
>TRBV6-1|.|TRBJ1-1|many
TGTGCCAGCAGTGAAAATAAGAACACTGAAGCTTTCTTT
CASSENKNTEAFF
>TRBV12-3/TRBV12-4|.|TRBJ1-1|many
TGTGCCAGCAGTTTTTACCCCCCTGAAGCTTTCTTT
CASSFYPPEAFF
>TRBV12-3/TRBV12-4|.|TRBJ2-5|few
TGTGCCAGCAGCTTGATGACCGGGGAGACCCAGTACTTC
CASSLMTGETQYF
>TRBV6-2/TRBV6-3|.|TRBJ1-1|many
TGTGCCAGCAGCCCACCCAGGGGTACTGAAGCTTTCTTT
CASSPPRGTEAFF
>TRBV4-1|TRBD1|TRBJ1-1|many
TGCGCCAGCAGGTACAGGGGTATGAACACTGAAGCTTTCTTT
CASRYRGMNTEAFF
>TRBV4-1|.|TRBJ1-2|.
TGCGCCAGCAGCCAAGATCGGAGGGTGAACTATGGCTACACCTTC
CASSQDRRVNYGYTF
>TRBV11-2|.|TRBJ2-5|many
TGTGCCAGCAGCCAACCAACTAGTATAAGGGAGACCCAGTACTTC
CASSQPTSIRETQYF
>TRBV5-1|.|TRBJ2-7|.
TGCGCCAGCAGCAATCCAGGTCTATGGGAGCAGTACTTC
CASSNPGLWEQYF
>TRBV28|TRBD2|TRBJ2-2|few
TGTGCCAGCAGTTTTAGCGGGAGAGGAACCGGGGAGCTGTTTTTT
CASSFSGRGTGELFF
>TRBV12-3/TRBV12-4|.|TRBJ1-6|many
TGTGCCAGCAGTAGCGGTAATTCACCCCTCCACTTT
CASSSGNSPLHF
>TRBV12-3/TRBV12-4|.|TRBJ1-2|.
TGTGCCAGCACCCTAACCCCGAATGGTGGCTACACCTTC
CASTLTPNGGYTF
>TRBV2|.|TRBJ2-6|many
TGTGCCAGCAGTCAGCTCACAGGGTCTGGGGCCAACGTCCTGACTTTC
CASSQLTGSGANVLTF
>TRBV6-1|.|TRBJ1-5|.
TGTGCCAGCAGAGTACAGGGTACCCTCCGGCAGCCCCAGCATTTT
CASRVQGTLRQPQHF
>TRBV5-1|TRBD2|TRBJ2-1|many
TGCGCCAGCAGCTTGGGGCTAGCGGGAATCAATGAGCAGTTCTTC
CASSLGLAGINEQFF
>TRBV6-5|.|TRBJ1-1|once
TGTGCCAGCAGTTACGGGGGGTCGAAAGCTTTCTTT
CASSYGGSKAFF
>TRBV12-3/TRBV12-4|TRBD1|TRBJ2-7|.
TGTGCCATCAGATCGGGACAGGGCTACGAGCAGTACTTC
CAIRSGQGYEQYF
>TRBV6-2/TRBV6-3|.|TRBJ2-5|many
TGTGCCAGCAGTTACTCAAGAGGAGAAGAGACCCAGTACTTC
CASSYSRGEETQYF
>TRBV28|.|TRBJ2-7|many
TGTGCCACCCGTCAGGGACCCTACGAGCAGTACTTC
CATRQGPYEQYF
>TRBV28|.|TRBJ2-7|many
TGTGCCAGCAGTCGCCCCCCGCGCGACCTAGGGGAGCAGTACTTC
CASSRPPRDLGEQYF
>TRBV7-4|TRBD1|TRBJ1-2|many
TGTGCCAGCAGCTTAGGAAGGGGGCTAAGCTATGGCTACACCTTC
CASSLGRGLSYGYTF
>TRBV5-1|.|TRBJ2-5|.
TGCGCCAGCAGCTTGGAAGCAGCGCGCGAGGCCCAGTACTTC
CASSLEAAREAQYF
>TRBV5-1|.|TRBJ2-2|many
TGCGCCAGCAGCTTGGGTCAGGGTCGGAACGGGGAGCTGTTTTTT
CASSLGQGRNGELFF
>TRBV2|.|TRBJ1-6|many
TGTGCCGGAAGGACAGTTGGGGATTCACCCCTCCACTTT
CAGRTVGDSPLHF
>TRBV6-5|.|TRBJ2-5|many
TGTGCCAGCAGTTACTCGATTGGGGATAACGCCTTGGAGACCCAGTACTTC
CASSYSIGDNALETQYF